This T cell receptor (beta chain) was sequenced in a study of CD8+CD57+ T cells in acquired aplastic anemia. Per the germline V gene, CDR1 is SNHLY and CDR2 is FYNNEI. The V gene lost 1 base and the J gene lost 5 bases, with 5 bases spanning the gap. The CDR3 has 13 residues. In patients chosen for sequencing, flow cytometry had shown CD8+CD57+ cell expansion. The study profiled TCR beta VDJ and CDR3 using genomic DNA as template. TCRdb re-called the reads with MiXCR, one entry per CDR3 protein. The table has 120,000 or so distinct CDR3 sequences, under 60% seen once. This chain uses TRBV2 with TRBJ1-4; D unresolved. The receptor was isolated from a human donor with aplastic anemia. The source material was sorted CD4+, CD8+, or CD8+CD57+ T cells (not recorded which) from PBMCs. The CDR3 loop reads CASSEDLNEKLFF. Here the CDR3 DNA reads TGTGCCAGCAGTGAAGATCTGAATGAAAAACTGTTTTTT.